The 2 T cell receptor beta chains listed next were all sequenced from one sample in a study of blood T cell repertoires in COVID-19. Using immunoSEQ multiplex PCR, the repertoire was profiled, and TCRdb retains in-frame clones only, with some absent. The table records some 240,000 clones, approximately 90% of them present only once. Sequencing was done on a sample of peripheral blood. These receptors were collected from a man aged 60 to 75 with COVID-19, enrolled during active disease.

The J gene is TRBJ1-4, the V gene TRBV7-9, with D hard to call. The CDR3 length is 19 residues. The V gene lost 5 bases and the J gene lost 0 bases, with 22 bases spanning the gap. Germline CDR1 and CDR2: SEHNR and FQNEAQ (reference sequence). The CDR3 sequence is CASSPPLSGFLATNEKLFF. The DNA of the CDR3 is TGTGCCAGCAGCCCCCCACTCTCGGGGTTCCTTGCAACTAATGAAAAACTGTTTTTT.

The CDR3 protein is CASSVDMSEAFF. CDR3 sequence (DNA): TGTGCCAGCAGCGTAGACATGTCTGAAGCTTTCTTT. The genes are TRBV9 and TRBJ1-1, with D uncertain. CDR3 length equals 12 residues. V was trimmed by 0 bases and J by 6 bases, leaving 6 bases between them. Germline V gene sequence: CDR1 SGDLS, CDR2 YYNGEE.